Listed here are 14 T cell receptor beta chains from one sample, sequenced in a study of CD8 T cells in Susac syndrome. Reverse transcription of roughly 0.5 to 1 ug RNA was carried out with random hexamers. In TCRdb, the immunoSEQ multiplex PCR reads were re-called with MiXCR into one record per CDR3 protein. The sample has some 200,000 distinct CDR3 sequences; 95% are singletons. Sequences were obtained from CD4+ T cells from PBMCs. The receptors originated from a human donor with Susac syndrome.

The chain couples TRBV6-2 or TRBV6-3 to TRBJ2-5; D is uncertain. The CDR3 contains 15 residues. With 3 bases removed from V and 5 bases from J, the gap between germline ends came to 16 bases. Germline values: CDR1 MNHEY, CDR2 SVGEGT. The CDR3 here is CASSYSVRDFETQYF. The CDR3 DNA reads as TGTGCCAGCAGTTATTCAGTGCGAGACTTCGAGACCCAGTACTTC.

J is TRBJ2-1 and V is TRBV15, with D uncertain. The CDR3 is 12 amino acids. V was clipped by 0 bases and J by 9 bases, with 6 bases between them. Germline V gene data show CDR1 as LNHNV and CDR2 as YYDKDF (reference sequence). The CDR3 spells CATSRDWGEQFF. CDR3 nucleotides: TGTGCCACCAGCAGAGATTGGGGTGAGCAGTTCTTC.

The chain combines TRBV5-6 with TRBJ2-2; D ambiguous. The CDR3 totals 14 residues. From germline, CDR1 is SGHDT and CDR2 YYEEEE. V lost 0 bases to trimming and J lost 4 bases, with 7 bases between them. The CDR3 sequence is CASSLVSFTGELFF. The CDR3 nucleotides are TGTGCCAGCAGCTTGGTTAGTTTCACCGGGGAGCTGTTTTTT. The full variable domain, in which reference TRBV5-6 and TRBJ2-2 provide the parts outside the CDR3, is DAGVTQSPTHLIKTRGQQVTLRCSPKSGHDTVSWYQQALGQGPQFIFQYYEEEERQRGNFPDRFSGHQFPNYSSELNVNALLLGDSALYLCASSLVSFTGELFFGEGSRLTVL.

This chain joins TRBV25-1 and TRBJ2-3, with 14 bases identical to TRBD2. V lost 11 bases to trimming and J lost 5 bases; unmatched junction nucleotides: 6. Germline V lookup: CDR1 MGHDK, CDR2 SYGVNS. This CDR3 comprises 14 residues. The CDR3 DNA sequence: TGTGCCGGGGGACTAGCGGGGGCTCGAGATACGCAGTATTTT. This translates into CAGGLAGARDTQYF.

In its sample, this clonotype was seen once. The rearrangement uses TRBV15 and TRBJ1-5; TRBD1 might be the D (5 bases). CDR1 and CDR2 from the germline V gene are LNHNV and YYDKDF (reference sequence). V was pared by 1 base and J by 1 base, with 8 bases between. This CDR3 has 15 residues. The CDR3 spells CATSRGGMSNQPQHF. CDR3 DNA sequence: TGTGCCACCAGCAGAGGGGGGATGAGCAATCAGCCCCAGCATTTT.

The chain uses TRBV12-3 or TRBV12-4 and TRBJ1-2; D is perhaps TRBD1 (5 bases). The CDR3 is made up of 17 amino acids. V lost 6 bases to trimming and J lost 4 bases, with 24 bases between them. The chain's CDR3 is CASSGPGARDVGYGYTF. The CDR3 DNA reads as TGTGCCAGCAGCGGACCCGGAGCTAGGGACGTTGGCTATGGCTACACCTTC.

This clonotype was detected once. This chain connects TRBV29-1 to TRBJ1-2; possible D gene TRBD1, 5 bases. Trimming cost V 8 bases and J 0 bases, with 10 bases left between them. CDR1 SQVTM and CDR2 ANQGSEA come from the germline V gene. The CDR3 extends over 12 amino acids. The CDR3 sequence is CSTGNTNYGYTF. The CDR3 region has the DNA TGCAGCACAGGAAATACTAACTATGGCTACACCTTC.

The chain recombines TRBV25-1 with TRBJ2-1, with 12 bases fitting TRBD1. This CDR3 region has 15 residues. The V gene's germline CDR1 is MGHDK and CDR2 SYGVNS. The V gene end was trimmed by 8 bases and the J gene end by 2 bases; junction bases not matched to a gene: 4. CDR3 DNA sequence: TGTGCCAGCTCAGGGACAGGGGGCACCTACAATGAGCAGTTCTTC. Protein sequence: CASSGTGGTYNEQFF.

CDR3 amino acids: CSAISSLTDTQYF. CDR3 nucleotides: TGCAGTGCTATCTCTAGCTTGACAGATACGCAGTATTTT. The gene calls are TRBV20-1 and TRBJ2-3, with a possible D match to TRBD2 (5 bases). The CDR3 runs 13 residues. Trimming stripped 4 bases from V and 3 bases from J, with 11 bases between. Germline V gene lookup returns CDR1 DFQATT and CDR2 SNEGSKA (reference sequence).

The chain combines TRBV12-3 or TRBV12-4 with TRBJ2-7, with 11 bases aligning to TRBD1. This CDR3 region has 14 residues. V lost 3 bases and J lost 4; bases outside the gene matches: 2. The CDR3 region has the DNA TGTGCCAGCAGTTTGGGGGACAGGGGGTACGAGCAGTACTTC. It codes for CASSLGDRGYEQYF.

The CDR3 region is CSDRGLAGEQFF. In DNA, the CDR3 is TGCAGCGATAGGGGACTAGCGGGGGAGCAGTTCTTC. V gene TRBV29-1 combines with J gene TRBJ2-1, with 13 positions matching TRBD2. V lost 7 bases to trimming and J lost 10 bases; unmatched junction nucleotides: 4. The length of the CDR3 is 12 residues. Germline CDR1 reads SQVTM; CDR2 reads ANQGSEA.

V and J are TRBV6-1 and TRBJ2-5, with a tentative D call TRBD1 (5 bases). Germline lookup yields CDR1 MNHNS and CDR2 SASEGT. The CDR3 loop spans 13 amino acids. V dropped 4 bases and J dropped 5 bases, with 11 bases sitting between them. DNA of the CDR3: TGTGCCAGCAGTGGGGGCTTAGAGGAGACCCAGTACTTC. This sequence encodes CASSGGLEETQYF.

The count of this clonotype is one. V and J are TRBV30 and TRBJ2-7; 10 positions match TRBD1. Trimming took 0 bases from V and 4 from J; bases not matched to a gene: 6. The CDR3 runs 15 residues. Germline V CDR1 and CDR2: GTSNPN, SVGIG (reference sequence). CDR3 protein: CAWSVGGQGKYEQYF. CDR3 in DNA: TGTGCCTGGAGTGTAGGGGGACAGGGGAAGTACGAGCAGTACTTC.

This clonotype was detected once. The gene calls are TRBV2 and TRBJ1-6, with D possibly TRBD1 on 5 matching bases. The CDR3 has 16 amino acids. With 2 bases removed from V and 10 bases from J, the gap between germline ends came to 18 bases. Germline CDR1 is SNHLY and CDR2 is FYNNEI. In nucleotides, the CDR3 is TGTGCCAGCAGTGAACTCCTGACGACAGTGGGCTCACCCCTCCACTTT. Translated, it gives CASSELLTTVGSPLHF. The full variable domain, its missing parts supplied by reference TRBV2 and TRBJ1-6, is EPEVTQTPSHQVTQMGQEVILRCVPISNHLYFYWYRQILGQKVEFLVSFYNNEISEKSEIFDDQFSVERPDGSNFTLKIRSTKLEDSAMYFCASSELLTTVGSPLHFGNGTRLTVT.